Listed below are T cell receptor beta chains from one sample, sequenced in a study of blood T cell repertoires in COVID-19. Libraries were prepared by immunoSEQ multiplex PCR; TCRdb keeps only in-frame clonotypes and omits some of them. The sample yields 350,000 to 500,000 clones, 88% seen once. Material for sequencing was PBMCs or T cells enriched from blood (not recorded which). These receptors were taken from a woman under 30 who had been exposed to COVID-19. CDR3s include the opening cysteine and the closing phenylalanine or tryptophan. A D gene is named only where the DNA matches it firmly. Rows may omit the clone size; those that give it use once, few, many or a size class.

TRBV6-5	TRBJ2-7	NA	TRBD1	TGTGCCAGCACAGGACAGGTATCCTACGAGCAGTACTTC	CASTGQVSYEQYF
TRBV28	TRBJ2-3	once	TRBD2	TGTGCCAGCAGTCCCAGGGAGGGTGGAGATACGCAGTATTTT	CASSPREGGDTQYF
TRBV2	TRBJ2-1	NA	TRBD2	TGTGCCAGCAATAAACTAGCGGGTAATGAGCAGTTCTTC	CASNKLAGNEQFF
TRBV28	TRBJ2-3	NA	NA	TGTGCCAGCCGTGGGGCCGGAAGCACAGATACGCAGTATTTT	CASRGAGSTDTQYF
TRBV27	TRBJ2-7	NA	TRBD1	TGTGCCAGCAGTTTACTACAGACAGGGCCCAGTCCCTACGAGCAGTACTTC	CASSLLQTGPSPYEQYF
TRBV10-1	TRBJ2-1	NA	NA	TGCGCCAGCAGTGAGGGGGCTGCAAATGAGCAGTTCTTC	CASSEGAANEQFF
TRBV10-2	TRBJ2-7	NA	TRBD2	TGCGCCAGCGGACTAGCGGGATCCGCCTACGAGCAGTACTTC	CASGLAGSAYEQYF
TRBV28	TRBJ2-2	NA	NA	TGTGCCAGCAGGAGGACATCGAACACCGGGGAGCTGTTTTTT	CASRRTSNTGELFF
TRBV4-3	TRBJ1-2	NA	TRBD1	TGCGCCAGCAGCCAAGTGACAGGGGGCTCCTATGGCTACACCTTC	CASSQVTGGSYGYTF
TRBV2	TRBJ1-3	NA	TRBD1	TGTGCCAGCAGAGGGGGACAGGGGGCGAGCTCTGGAAACACCATATATTTT	CASRGGQGASSGNTIYF
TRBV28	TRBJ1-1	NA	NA	TGTGCCAGCAGTAAAGGGGTAGAGATTGTCACTGAAGCTTTCTTT	CASSKGVEIVTEAFF
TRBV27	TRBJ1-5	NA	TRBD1	TGTGCCAGCAGCCCCGACAGGGCCAGCAATCAGCCCCAGCATTTT	CASSPDRASNQPQHF
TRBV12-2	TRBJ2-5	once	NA	TGTGCAAGTCGTGGAGGGGCAGGGCTCCAAGAGACCCAGTACTTC	CASRGGAGLQETQYF
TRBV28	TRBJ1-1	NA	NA	TGTGCGGCTCCAGATCGGCAGCTGAGGGTCACTGAAGCTTTCTTT	CAAPDRQLRVTEAFF
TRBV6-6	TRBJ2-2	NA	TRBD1	TGTGCCAGCACGCGGGACAGGGGAGGGATCGGGGAGCTGTTTTTT	CASTRDRGGIGELFF
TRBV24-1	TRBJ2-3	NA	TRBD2	TGTGCCACCAGTGATTTCTCGGGGGCTAGCGGGAGCGGGAGAGATACGCAGTATTTT	CATSDFSGASGSGRDTQYF
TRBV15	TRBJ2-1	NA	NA	TGTGCCACCAGCAGAGTTACCGGGACACCCTACAATGAGCAGTTCTTC	CATSRVTGTPYNEQFF
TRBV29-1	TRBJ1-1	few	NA	TGCAGCGTTGTGGGACTCCTGGGCACTGAAGCTTTCTTT	CSVVGLLGTEAFF
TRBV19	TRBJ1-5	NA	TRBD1	TGTGCCAGTAGTATAGGCACAGGGGGCGCGCGGCCTCAGCCCCAGCATTTT	CASSIGTGGARPQPQHF
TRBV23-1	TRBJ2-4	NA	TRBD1	TGCGCCAGCAGTCAGCCCCCGGACAGGGGGCCGACCAAAAACATTCAGTACTTC	CASSQPPDRGPTKNIQYF
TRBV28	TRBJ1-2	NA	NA	TGTGCCAGCAGTTCCGGGTATGGCTACACCTTC	CASSSGYGYTF
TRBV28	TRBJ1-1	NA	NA	TGTGCCAGCCATCTTGACAGTTACACTGAAGCTTTCTTT	CASHLDSYTEAFF
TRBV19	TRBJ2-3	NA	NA	TGTGCCAGTAGTATAGACGCGGGGACAGCTAGCACAGATACGCAGTATTTT	CASSIDAGTASTDTQYF
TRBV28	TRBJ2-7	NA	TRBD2	TGTGCCGCCAGTACCCCGGGAGGACCCATCTACGAGCAGTACTTC	CAASTPGGPIYEQYF
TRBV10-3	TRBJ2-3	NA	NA	TGTGCCATCAGTGAGGGGGCCAAGGATACGCAGTATTTT	CAISEGAKDTQYF
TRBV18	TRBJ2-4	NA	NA	TGTGCCAGCTCACCACTGGGTTATGAGGACAAAAACATTCAGTACTTC	CASSPLGYEDKNIQYF
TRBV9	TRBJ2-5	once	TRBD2	TGTGCCAGCAGCGTAGGGGCTAGCGGGGGGGCCCAGGAGACCCAGTACTTC	CASSVGASGGAQETQYF
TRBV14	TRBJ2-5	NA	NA	TGTGCCAGCAGCCAAGGGCCAGCGGGTGCTCGGACCCAGTACTTC	CASSQGPAGARTQYF
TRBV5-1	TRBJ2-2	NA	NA	TGCGCCAGCAGCTTTACCGTACAGTCGAACACCGGGGAGCTGTTTTTT	CASSFTVQSNTGELFF
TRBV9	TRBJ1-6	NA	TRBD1	TGTGCCAGCAGCGTAGAAGGGACAGGGAATTCACCCCTCCACTTT	CASSVEGTGNSPLHF
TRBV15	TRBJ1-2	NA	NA	TGTGCCACCAGCAGAGATGGCACCACAGCTAACTATGGCTACACCTTC	CATSRDGTTANYGYTF
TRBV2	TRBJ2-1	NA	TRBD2	TGTGCCAGCAGTGGAGAACTAGCGGGAGCCGTTGAGCAGTTCTTC	CASSGELAGAVEQFF
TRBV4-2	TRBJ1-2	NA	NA	TGTGCCAGCAGCCAAATCGACATCTCTAACTATGGCTACACCTTC	CASSQIDISNYGYTF
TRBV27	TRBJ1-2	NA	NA	TGTGCCAGCAGTTTCAGGGGTTCTTACTATGGCTACACCTTC	CASSFRGSYYGYTF
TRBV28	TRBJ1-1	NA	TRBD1	TGTGCCAGCAAGACAGGGTCCGTAGGCACTGAAGCTTTCTTT	CASKTGSVGTEAFF
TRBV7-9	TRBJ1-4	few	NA	TGTGCCAGCAGCTTAGTGTATAATTGGCTGGGGGCGAGTGAAAAACTGTTTTTT	CASSLVYNWLGASEKLFF
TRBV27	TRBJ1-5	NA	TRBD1	TGTGCCAGCAGTTTATTGGGACAGGGAGACCAGCATTTT	CASSLLGQGDQHF
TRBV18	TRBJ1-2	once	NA	TGTGCCAGCTCATCAGGGGCACTTAACTATGGCTACACCTTC	CASSSGALNYGYTF
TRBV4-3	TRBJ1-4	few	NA	TGCGCCAGCAGCCTTAATCCCCCTCTCGACAGTATGAAAAAACTGTTTTTT	CASSLNPPLDSMKKLFF
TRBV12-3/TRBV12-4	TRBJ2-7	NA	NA	TGTGCCAGCAGTCAGGGACAATTAGGCGAGCAGTACTTC	CASSQGQLGEQYF
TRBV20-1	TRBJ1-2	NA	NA	TGCAGTGCTAGCCAGGGTAACGGCTACACCTTC	CSASQGNGYTF
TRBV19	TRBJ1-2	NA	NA	TGTGCCAGTAGTATCGGGAGATTATATGGCTACACCTTC	CASSIGRLYGYTF
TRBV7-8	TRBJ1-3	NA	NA	TGTGCCAGCAGCCAGGATGGGCTTGGAAACACCATATATTTT	CASSQDGLGNTIYF
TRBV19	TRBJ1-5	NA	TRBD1	TGTGCCAGTAGTATAGGACCGGGACAGATAAGCAATCAGCCCCAGCATTTT	CASSIGPGQISNQPQHF
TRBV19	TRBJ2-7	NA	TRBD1	TGTGCCAGTAGTAGGGGACAGGTGGAGTACGAGCAGTACTTC	CASSRGQVEYEQYF
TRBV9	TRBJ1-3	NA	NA	TGTGCCAGCAGCGTACTCCGGGACTCTGGAAACACCATATATTTT	CASSVLRDSGNTIYF
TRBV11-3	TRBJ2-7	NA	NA	TGTGCCAGCAGTCGGAATCTCGCTGGGGCCCACGAGCAGTACTTC	CASSRNLAGAHEQYF
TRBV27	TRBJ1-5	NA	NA	TGTGCCAGCAGTTTTTCCGGACAGCCCAATCAGCCCCAGCATTTT	CASSFSGQPNQPQHF
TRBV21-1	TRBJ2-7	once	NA	TGTGCCAGCAGCTCTCGGGGACTAGCGAGATCCTACGAGCAGTACTTC	CASSSRGLARSYEQYF
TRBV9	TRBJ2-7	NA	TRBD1	TGTGCCAGCAGCCCGAGGGACAGTACCTACGAGCAGTACTTC	CASSPRDSTYEQYF
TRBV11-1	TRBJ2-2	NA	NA	TGTGCCAGCAGTTCCACAGGGCTTAGCACCGGGGAGCTGTTTTTT	CASSSTGLSTGELFF